This T cell receptor beta chain derives from a study of cytomegalovirus exposure and HLA in healthy donors. On the study more broadly: Genotyping showed around 81% of fewer than 500 donors falling in the Caucasian-associated ancestry cluster.

The PCR employed 60 Vbeta primers together with 13 Jbeta primers. TCRdb's table, derived via immunoSEQ multiplex PCR, lists solely in-frame clones and lacks some. The data show about 110,000 clones, around 84% seen once. A single count supports this clone. There are 15 residues in the CDR3. Deletions cut 5 bases from V and 0 bases from J, with 14 bases between. Germline V gives CDR1 MNHNS, CDR2 SASEGT. The sequence was collected from a man aged 25-40 years in good health and CMV-seronegative. The V call is TRBV6-1, the J call TRBJ2-7; D might be TRBD1 (6 bases). Input material: PBMCs. CDR3 protein: CASSQTGLSSYEQYF. Written as DNA, the CDR3 is TGTGCCAGCAGTCAGACAGGCTTGAGCTCCTACGAGCAGTACTTC.